This T cell receptor (beta chain) was recorded in a study of blood T cell repertoires in COVID-19. Across the study: The study drew acute and convalescent COVID-19 samples from the United States, Italy and Spain.

Germline V gene data show CDR1 as KGHSH and CDR2 as LQKENI. The CDR3 length is 15 residues. Trimming left V 6 bases short and J 0 bases short, with 13 bases between. Here immunoSEQ multiplex PCR was the method, and the copy in TCRdb shows in-frame clones only, minus some. The sample lists some 170,000 clones; 80% to 90% were seen once. This clonotype originated in a woman aged 60 to 75 who had recovered from COVID-19. The chain employs TRBV18 and TRBJ2-3; D is undetermined. The sequenced sample consisted of peripheral blood. This CDR3 reads CASSTNSLSTDTQYF. The DNA of the CDR3 is TGTGCCAGCTCGACAAACTCGCTTAGCACAGATACGCAGTATTTT.